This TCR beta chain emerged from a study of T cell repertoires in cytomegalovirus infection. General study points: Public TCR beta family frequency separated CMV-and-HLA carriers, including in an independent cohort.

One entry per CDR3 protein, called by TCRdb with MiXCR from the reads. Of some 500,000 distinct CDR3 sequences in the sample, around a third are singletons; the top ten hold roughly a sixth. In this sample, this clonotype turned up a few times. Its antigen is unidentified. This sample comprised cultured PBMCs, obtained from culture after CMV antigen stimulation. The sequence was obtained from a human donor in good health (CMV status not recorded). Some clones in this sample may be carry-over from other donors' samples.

In nucleotides, the CDR3 is TGTGCCAGCAGCGCCAGGACTAGCGGGAGGAGGACCGGGGAGCTGTTTTTT. It specifies CASSARTSGRRTGELFF. The chain employs TRBV7-2 and TRBJ2-2, with 14 positions matching TRBD2. This CDR3 comprises 17 residues. The J segment lost 5 bases and the V segment lost 5 bases, leaving 7 bases of the junction unmatched. Germline CDR1 SGHTA, CDR2 FQGNSA.